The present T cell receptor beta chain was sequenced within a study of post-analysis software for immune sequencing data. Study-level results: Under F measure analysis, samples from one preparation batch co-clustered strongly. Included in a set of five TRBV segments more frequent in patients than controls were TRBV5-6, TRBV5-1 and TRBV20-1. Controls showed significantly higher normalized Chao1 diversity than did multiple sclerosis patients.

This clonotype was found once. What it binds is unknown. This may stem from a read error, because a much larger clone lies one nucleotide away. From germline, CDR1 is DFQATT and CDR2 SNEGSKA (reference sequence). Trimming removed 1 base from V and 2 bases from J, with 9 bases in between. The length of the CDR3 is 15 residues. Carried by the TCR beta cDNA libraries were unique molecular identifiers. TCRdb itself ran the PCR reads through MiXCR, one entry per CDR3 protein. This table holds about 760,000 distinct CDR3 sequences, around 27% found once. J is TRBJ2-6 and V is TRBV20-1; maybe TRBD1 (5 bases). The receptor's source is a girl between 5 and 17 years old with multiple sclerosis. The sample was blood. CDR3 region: CSARVPGTGANVLTF. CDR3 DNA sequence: TGCAGTGCTAGAGTACCAGGGACTGGGGCCAACGTCCTGACTTTC.